There are a few counts of the clone carrying this TCR beta chain. Looked up from germline, CDR1 is SEHNR and CDR2 is FQNEAQ (reference sequence). The CDR3 is made up of 14 amino acids. Trimming shortened V by 4 bases and J by 6 bases, and 13 bases separated the two germline ends. The study used thymus tissue resected during corrective heart surgery. Data came from immunoSEQ multiplex PCR; TCRdb stores just in-frame clones and leaves some out. The profile shows 78,000 or so clones, around 96% of them singletons. This sample is drawn from a study of human thymus T cells. Sequencing input: thymus tissue. J is TRBJ1-5 and V is TRBV7-9; D is perhaps TRBD1 (6 bases). This sequence originates from a boy in the first two years of life with a congenital heart defect but otherwise immunologically healthy. Here the CDR3 reads CASSSQGAGQPQHF. The CDR3 DNA sequence: TGTGCCAGCAGCTCACAGGGTGCTGGTCAGCCCCAGCATTTT.